This T cell receptor beta chain was captured in a study of a mutant IDH1 vaccine in newly diagnosed glioma. On the study more broadly: Standard pretreatment was either radiotherapy, temozolomide, or, for most, radiochemotherapy with temozolomide.

Repertoires were generated with immunoSEQ multiplex PCR, while TCRdb's copy carries only in-frame clones and drops some. The sample includes 90,000 to 100,000 clones, roughly 89% seen only once; the top ten take roughly 0.58%. Time point meaning: baseline, week 1 (first vaccination visit). The treatment here: pre-vaccination baseline after standard-of-care therapy. CDR3 length: 11 residues. V lost 5 bases and J 4 bases, leaving 6 bases between the germline ends. CDR1 MNHNS and CDR2 SASEGT come from the germline V gene. The genes are TRBV6-1 and TRBJ2-7; D is undetermined. The source material was PBMCs, sampled from a glioma patient treated with radiotherapy, temozolomide or both. The sequence came from a woman aged 45-59 years with glioma. CDR3 region: CASSSRYEQYF. The CDR3 coding sequence is TGTGCCAGCAGTTCTAGATACGAGCAGTACTTC.